The T cell receptor (beta chain) described here comes from a study of T cell changes during pregnancy in multiple sclerosis. The assay was immunoSEQ multiplex PCR, and TCRdb's table has in-frame clones only and misses some. The table includes approximately 70,000 clones, 70% to 90% detected once. Trimming took 2 bases from V and 6 from J, leaving 14 bases between them. The CDR3 runs 15 residues. From germline, CDR1 is SGHNT and CDR2 YYREEE (reference sequence). The TCR comes from a female donor in good health, enrolled as a control in a pregnancy study. The J gene is TRBJ1-4, the V gene TRBV5-4, with D tentatively TRBD1 (6 bases). Sequenced here: peripheral blood, sampled in the first trimester of pregnancy. The CDR3 nucleotides read TGTGCCAGCAGCTTAGGGGGAACAACACATGAAAAACTGTTTTTT. This codes for CASSLGGTTHEKLFF. Based on the CDR3 plus reference TRBV5-4 and TRBJ1-4, the full variable domain is ETGVTQSPTHLIKTRGQQVTLRCSSQSGHNTVSWYQQALGQGPQFIFQYYREEENGRGNFPPRFSGLQFPNYSSELNVNALELDDSALYLCASSLGGTTHEKLFFGSGTQLSVL.